The 10 T cell receptor beta chains below all came from one sample that was sequenced in a study of blood T cell repertoires in COVID-19. Clones were sequenced by immunoSEQ multiplex PCR, and TCRdb holds only the in-frame ones, with some missing. This sample has 85,000 or so clones, with about nine tenths found just once. The sequenced material came from peripheral blood. These TCRs come from a man aged 45-65 years with active or convalescent COVID-19.

The chain is built from TRBV5-4 and TRBJ2-1, with a possible D match to TRBD2 (6 bases). The V gene's germline CDR1 is SGHNT and CDR2 YYREEE (reference sequence). The CDR3 covers 15 residues. Trimming cost V 4 bases and J 7 bases, with 18 bases left between them. The CDR3 nucleotides are TGTGCCAGCAGCCCTAAGAGCGGGCTTCGAAATGAGCAGTTCTTC. As protein: CASSPKSGLRNEQFF. Combining the CDR3 with reference TRBV5-4 and TRBJ2-1 gives the whole variable domain ETGVTQSPTHLIKTRGQQVTLRCSSQSGHNTVSWYQQALGQGPQFIFQYYREEENGRGNFPPRFSGLQFPNYSSELNVNALELDDSALYLCASSPKSGLRNEQFFGPGTRLTVL.

This clone has a handful of counts. The chain is built from TRBV7-9 and TRBJ1-1, with 7 bases lining up with TRBD1. This CDR3 region has 14 residues. V lost 8 bases, J lost 0 bases, and 6 bases stayed unmatched. Germline values: CDR1 SEHNR, CDR2 FQNEAQ (reference sequence). In DNA, the CDR3 is TGTGCCAGCGGACAGGAGAACCTGAACACTGAAGCTTTCTTT. It is translated as CASGQENLNTEAFF.

The CDR3 DNA reads as TGCGCCAGCAGATTTAGCGGGACCGCCAATGAGCAGTTCTTC. Its protein product is CASRFSGTANEQFF. The chain carries TRBV5-1 and TRBJ2-1; 8 bases are a match to TRBD2. The germline V gene has CDR1 SGHRS and CDR2 YFSETQ. J lost 6 bases, V lost 5 bases, and 7 bases had no gene match. CDR3 length: 14 residues.

The rearrangement joins TRBV18 to TRBJ2-1, with D possibly matching TRBD2 (5 bases). Germline V gene lookup returns CDR1 KGHSH and CDR2 LQKENI. CDR3 size: 17 residues. Deletions cut 3 bases from V and 3 bases from J, with 18 bases between. CDR3 region: CASSPRPLGGSYNEQFF. The CDR3 nucleotides read TGTGCCAGCTCACCGAGACCACTAGGTGGGAGCTACAATGAGCAGTTCTTC.

This chain joins TRBV19 and TRBJ2-6, with TRBD1 matching over 9 bases. The CDR3 is 15 amino acids. The germline CDR1 and CDR2 sequences are LNHDA and SQIVND (reference sequence). Losses at the gene ends were 9 bases for V and 4 bases for J; bases not matched to a gene: 7. As DNA, the CDR3 is TGTGCCAGCACCACAGGGGGCACCGGGGCCAACGTCCTGACTTTC. Amino acids: CASTTGGTGANVLTF.

V gene TRBV6-5 combines with J gene TRBJ1-5, with 8 bases that match TRBD1. The V gene's germline CDR1 is MNHEY and CDR2 SVGAGI. Trimming took 5 bases from V and 4 from J; bases not matched to a gene: 4. The CDR3 is made up of 14 amino acids. CDR3 protein: CASSQQGGNQPQHF. DNA for the CDR3: TGTGCCAGCAGTCAACAGGGGGGAAATCAGCCCCAGCATTTT.

The rearrangement joins TRBV28 to TRBJ2-7; 9 bases align to TRBD1. Unmatched junction bases numbered 9, after V lost 6 bases and J lost 12 bases. Per the germline V gene, CDR1 is MDHEN and CDR2 is SYDVKM. This CDR3 is built from 12 residues. Here the CDR3 DNA reads TGTGCCAGCAGCTCCCATGGGACAGGGTCGTACTTC. It yields the protein CASSSHGTGSYF.

The chain combines TRBV19 with TRBJ1-4; tentatively, D is TRBD1 (5 bases). V was pared by 3 bases and J by 8 bases, with 7 bases between. CDR1 is LNHDA, CDR2 SQIVND, per germline (reference sequence). The CDR3 sequence is 12 residues long. In DNA, the CDR3 is TGTGCCAGTAGTATCCAGGGAGAAAAACTGTTTTTT. This translates into CASSIQGEKLFF. Based on the CDR3 plus reference TRBV19 and TRBJ1-4, the full variable domain is DGGITQSPKYLFRKEGQNVTLSCEQNLNHDAMYWYRQDPGQGLRLIYYSQIVNDFQKGDIAEGYSVSREKKESFPLTVTSAQKNPTAFYLCASSIQGEKLFFGSGTQLSVL.

V gene TRBV7-2 combines with J gene TRBJ1-2; 12 positions agree with TRBD1. This CDR3 spans 15 amino acids. The J segment lost 8 bases and the V segment lost 2 bases, leaving 6 bases of the junction unmatched. CDR1 SGHTA and CDR2 FQGNSA come from the germline V gene. The CDR3 region is CASSLSWDRGQGYTF. The CDR3 DNA is TGTGCCAGCAGCTTAAGTTGGGACAGGGGGCAGGGCTACACCTTC. The full variable domain, in which reference TRBV7-2 and TRBJ1-2 provide the parts outside the CDR3, is GAGVSQSPSNKVTEKGKDVELRCDPISGHTALYWYRQSLGQGLEFLIYFQGNSAPDKSGLPSDRFSAERTGGSVSTLTIQRTQQEDSAVYLCASSLSWDRGQGYTFGSGTRLTVV.

The V call is TRBV6-2 or TRBV6-3, the J call TRBJ2-5; 8 bases line up with TRBD2. This CDR3 has 15 amino acids. With V trimmed by 6 bases and J by 2 bases, 8 bases remained unmatched. The V gene's germline CDR1 is MNHEY and CDR2 SVGEGT. DNA for the CDR3: TGTGCCAGCAGGCCTACTAGCGGATGGCAAGAGACCCAGTACTTC. Translated: CASRPTSGWQETQYF.